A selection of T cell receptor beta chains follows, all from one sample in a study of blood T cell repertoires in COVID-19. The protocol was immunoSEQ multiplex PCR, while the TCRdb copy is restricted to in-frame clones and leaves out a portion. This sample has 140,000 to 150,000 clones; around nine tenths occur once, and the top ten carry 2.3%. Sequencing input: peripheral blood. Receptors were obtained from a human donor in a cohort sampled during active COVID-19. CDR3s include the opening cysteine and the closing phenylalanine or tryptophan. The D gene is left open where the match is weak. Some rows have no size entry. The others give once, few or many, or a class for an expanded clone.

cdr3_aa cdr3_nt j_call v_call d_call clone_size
CASREGLAAYNEQFF TGTGCCAGTAGAGAGGGACTAGCGGCTTACAATGAGCAGTTCTTC TRBJ2-1 TRBV19 TRBD2 NA
CASMSGTRTRGYTF TGTGCCAGCATGTCGGGGACAAGGACTCGGGGCTACACCTTC TRBJ1-2 TRBV28 NA once
CASSVWGGYNEQFF TGTGCCAGCAGTGTGTGGGGAGGGTACAATGAGCAGTTCTTC TRBJ2-1 TRBV27 TRBD2 NA
CASSTVGQGSEQYF TGTGCCAGTAGTACCGTTGGACAGGGATCCGAGCAGTACTTC TRBJ2-7 TRBV19 TRBD1 NA
CASSPYRESYEQYF TGTGCCAGCAGTCCCTATAGGGAGTCCTACGAGCAGTACTTC TRBJ2-7 TRBV6-2/TRBV6-3 NA NA
CASSAVGQGWEQYF TGTGCCAGCAGCGCCGTGGGACAGGGCTGGGAGCAGTACTTC TRBJ2-7 TRBV5-6 TRBD1 NA
CASRPPRGLDGYTF TGTGCCAGCAGGCCTCCACGGGGACTCGATGGCTACACCTTC TRBJ1-2 TRBV6-5 NA NA
CASSSQGGSVKETQYF TGTGCCAGCAGCTCGCAAGGAGGTAGCGTCAAAGAGACCCAGTACTTC TRBJ2-5 TRBV5-6 NA NA
CASRISGGAFNEQFF TGTGCCAGCAGGATTAGCGGGGGGGCCTTCAATGAGCAGTTCTTC TRBJ2-1 TRBV27 TRBD2 once
CASSLQGFSTDTQYF TGTGCCAGCAGCTTACAGGGGTTTAGCACAGATACGCAGTATTTT TRBJ2-3 TRBV11-2 NA NA
CASSHIEGLYSNQPQHF TGTGCCAGCAGTCACATCGAGGGTCTCTATAGCAATCAGCCCCAGCATTTT TRBJ1-5 TRBV6-2/TRBV6-3 NA NA
CASSLAGGVLYEQYF TGCGCCAGCAGCTTAGCAGGGGGCGTCCTCTACGAGCAGTACTTC TRBJ2-7 TRBV5-1 TRBD1 few
CASSIVNTGELFF TGTGCCAGTAGTATTGTAAACACCGGGGAGCTGTTTTTT TRBJ2-2 TRBV19 NA NA
CASSLGSVVTGELFF TGCGCCAGCAGCTTAGGGAGTGTGGTCACCGGGGAGCTGTTTTTT TRBJ2-2 TRBV4-1 NA NA
CASSLGRGGFADTQYF TGTGCCAGCAGCTTAGGGCGGGGGGGCTTCGCAGATACGCAGTATTTT TRBJ2-3 TRBV11-2 TRBD2 NA
CSARAWGEVADTQYF TGCAGCGCCCGTGCTTGGGGGGAAGTAGCAGATACGCAGTATTTT TRBJ2-3 TRBV29-1 NA NA
CASSLGTRTGGPPLHF TGTGCCAGCAGCTTAGGGACCAGGACAGGGGGCCCACCCCTCCACTTT TRBJ1-6 TRBV7-2 TRBD1 once
CASSLTGLAGGRTDTQYF TGTGCCAGCAGCCTTACGGGACTAGCGGGGGGCCGCACAGATACGCAGTATTTT TRBJ2-3 TRBV14 TRBD2 NA
CASSILQGSTGELFF TGTGCCAGCAGCATATTACAGGGTTCCACCGGGGAGCTGTTTTTT TRBJ2-2 TRBV7-9 NA NA
CASSSGTQQPQHF TGTGCCAGCAGTTCCGGGACACAACAGCCCCAGCATTTT TRBJ1-5 TRBV12-3/TRBV12-4 NA NA
CASSQVRARGNSGNTIYF TGCGCCAGCAGCCAAGTTAGGGCCAGGGGTAACTCTGGAAACACCATATATTTT TRBJ1-3 TRBV4-1 NA few
CASSSREVPNTGELFF TGTGCCAGCAGCTCCAGGGAGGTGCCGAACACCGGGGAGCTGTTTTTT TRBJ2-2 TRBV9 NA NA
CASSLDLGVWTEAFF TGTGCCAGCAGCTTAGACCTAGGGGTCTGGACTGAAGCTTTCTTT TRBJ1-1 TRBV7-9 NA NA